The rows below give T cell receptor beta chains drawn from one sample of a study of spatial heterogeneity in lung cancer. In TCRdb, the 5' RACE reads were re-called with MiXCR into one record per CDR3 protein. The sample lists 39,000 or so distinct CDR3 sequences, 6% to 8% occurring once. The sequencing here drew on PBMCs, taken at surgery. These receptors were collected from a male donor with early-stage non-small cell lung cancer. CDR3s include the opening cysteine and the closing phenylalanine or tryptophan. D genes are given only for firm matches.

D gene,J gene,V gene,CDR3 protein
TRBD2,TRBJ2-1,TRBV11-3,CASSPGVSSGSPNEQFF
NA,TRBJ2-6,TRBV7-2,CASSLDSGANVLTF
TRBD2,TRBJ2-1,TRBV24-1,CATSRASGSWNEQFF
NA,TRBJ2-3,TRBV9,CASSVTSRDTDTQYF
NA,TRBJ1-5,TRBV19,CASSTGWQPQHF
NA,TRBJ2-3,TRBV18,CASSPFFGSDTQYF
TRBD1,TRBJ1-1,TRBV20-1,CSASGQVKTEAFF
TRBD1,TRBJ2-7,TRBV7-9,CASSHPGQGSYEQYF
NA,TRBJ2-5,TRBV11-3,CASSSSGMGQNQETQYF
NA,TRBJ2-2,TRBV3-1,CASRDPTSIKDGELFF